This entry features one T cell receptor (beta chain) sequence. The libraries of TRB cDNA were constructed through 5' RACE using UMI labels. Reanalyzing the 5' RACE reads, TCRdb keeps one entry per CDR3 protein, without DNA. Its clone listing holds roughly 48,000 distinct CDR3 sequences. The data were taken from a study of CXCR3-negative and CXCR3-positive naive CD8 T cells. In germline, CDR1 is MRHNA, CDR2 SNTAGT. The CDR3 runs 15 residues. The source material was memory CD8+ T cells from blood. The TCR originated in a human donor in good health. Some clones in this sample may be carry-over from other donors' samples. The chain has TRBV6-4 and TRBJ1-2; checking the TCRdb D call of TRBD1 is not possible without DNA. This CDR3 reads CASSEGTGEHYGYTF.